One and the same sample provided the 32 T cell receptor beta chains below, sequenced in a study of PD-1 blockade in classical Hodgkin lymphoma. Libraries were prepared by immunoSEQ multiplex PCR; TCRdb keeps only in-frame clonotypes and omits some of them. The sample includes fewer than 8,500 clones, about four fifths seen only once; the top ten take roughly 33%. Each patient experienced a relapse that followed autologous stem cell transplantation, and brentuximab vedotin exposure varied. The starting material was peripheral blood mononuclear cells (PBMCs), obtained at baseline. These receptors all stem from a human donor with classical Hodgkin lymphoma.

This chain links TRBV30 with TRBJ2-7; D possibly corresponds to TRBD1 (6 bases). Trimming left V 4 bases short and J 4 bases short, with 11 bases between. This CDR3 has 12 residues. Germline V gene lookup returns CDR1 GTSNPN and CDR2 SVGIG (reference sequence). DNA for the CDR3: TGTGCCTGGAAGCAGGGGACGTACGAGCAGTACTTC. Translation: CAWKQGTYEQYF.

This clone is a singleton in its sample. The chain has TRBV6-4 and TRBJ2-7, with D hard to call. The CDR3 has 19 amino acids. CDR1 and CDR2 from the germline V gene are MRHNA and SNTAGT. The V and J ends lost 0 bases and 4 bases respectively, with 25 bases between them. The CDR3 sequence is CASSDSITIGPHSLYEQYF. CDR3 in DNA: TGTGCCAGCAGTGACTCGATTACCATCGGGCCCCACTCCTTGTACGAGCAGTACTTC.

The chain recombines TRBV11-2 with TRBJ2-7; TRBD2 matches at 14 bases. J gave up 6 bases and V 1 base, and 5 bases lay outside the gene matches. This CDR3 comprises 16 residues. The V gene's germline CDR1 is SGHAT and CDR2 FQNNGV. CDR3 protein: CASSLVGLAGVPEQYF. Here the CDR3 DNA reads TGTGCCAGCAGCTTAGTGGGACTAGCGGGAGTTCCCGAGCAGTACTTC.

The chain couples TRBV5-1 to TRBJ2-1; 10 bases match TRBD2. Germline V lookup: CDR1 SGHRS, CDR2 YFSETQ. V dropped 1 base and J dropped 4; count of bases not matched to a gene: 2. This CDR3 is 15 amino acids long. CDR3 residues: CASSLTSGEYNEQFF. The CDR3 coding sequence is TGCGCCAGCAGCTTGACTAGCGGGGAATACAATGAGCAGTTCTTC.

The rearrangement uses TRBV30 and TRBJ1-2; TRBD1 matches at 8 bases. The germline CDR1 and CDR2 sequences are GTSNPN and SVGIG (reference sequence). J was trimmed by 7 bases and V by 5 bases; bases with no gene match: 12. This CDR3 is built from 14 residues. The DNA of the CDR3 is TGTGCCTGGCGTGGACAGGGTGATCCGTTTGGCTACACCTTC. This sequence encodes CAWRGQGDPFGYTF.

V usage is TRBV7-2 and J usage is TRBJ2-3, with D possibly matching TRBD2 (6 bases). The V gene lost 4 bases and the J gene lost 10 bases, with 12 bases spanning the gap. Germline V CDR1 and CDR2: SGHTA, FQGNSA. The CDR3 sequence is 12 residues long. CDR3 DNA: TGTGCCAGCAGCTGGGGATGGGAGGCGCAGTATTTT. Translating gives CASSWGWEAQYF.

This clone has a handful of counts. The chain has TRBV6-1 and TRBJ1-5; D gene ambiguous. The CDR3 runs 14 residues. The V end lost 6 bases, the J end lost 0 bases, and 9 bases lay between the germline ends. CDR1 is MNHNS and CDR2 is SASEGT in the germline V gene. The CDR3 nucleotides are TGTGCCAGCAGCTCCGACATTAGCAATCAGCCCCAGCATTTT. Translated: CASSSDISNQPQHF.

The chain combines TRBV25-1 with TRBJ2-5; the D is unclear. The CDR3 has 16 residues. The V gene lost 3 bases and the J gene lost 5 bases, with 19 bases spanning the gap. The germline gives CDR1 MGHDK, CDR2 SYGVNS. This CDR3 is CASSDPDLFLHETQYF. DNA for the CDR3: TGTGCCAGCAGTGACCCGGACCTTTTTCTTCACGAGACCCAGTACTTC.

This sequence joins TRBV5-1 and TRBJ2-5, with a weak D call TRBD2 (6 bases). Trimming shortened V by 1 base and J by 0 bases, and 10 bases separated the two germline ends. From germline, CDR1 is SGHRS and CDR2 YFSETQ. The CDR3 has 15 amino acids. This CDR3 is CASSLFPGDQETQYF. The CDR3 DNA reads TGCGCCAGCAGCTTGTTTCCGGGGGACCAAGAGACCCAGTACTTC.

This clone was detected once. The chain joins TRBV27 to TRBJ1-4, with 7 positions matching TRBD1. The germline V gene encodes CDR1 MNHEY and CDR2 SMNVEV (reference sequence). This CDR3 is 14 amino acids long. J gave up 7 bases and V 5 bases, and 7 bases lay outside the gene matches. The CDR3 DNA reads TGTGCCAGCAGTATAGACAGGGTTCGTGAAAAACTGTTTTTT. It codes for CASSIDRVREKLFF. Full variable domain (outside the CDR3, taken from reference TRBV27 and TRBJ1-4): EAQVTQNPRYLITVTGKKLTVTCSQNMNHEYMSWYRQDPGLGLRQIYYSMNVEVTDKGDVPEGYKVSRKEKRNFPLILESPSPNQTSLYFCASSIDRVREKLFFGSGTQLSVL.

The J gene is TRBJ2-3, the V gene TRBV5-4, with TRBD1 as a possible D gene (5 bases). Between the trimmed V and J ends, which lost 0 bases and 4 bases, there was a span of 12 bases. The CDR3 runs 15 residues. Per germline, CDR1 SGHNT and CDR2 YYREEE (reference sequence). The CDR3 sequence: CASSLGQGPADTQYF. CDR3 DNA: TGTGCCAGCAGCTTGGGGCAGGGTCCCGCAGATACGCAGTATTTT.

The chain employs TRBV29-1 and TRBJ1-5, with 9 bases aligning to TRBD1. There are 14 residues in the CDR3. CDR1 is SQVTM and CDR2 is ANQGSEA in the germline V gene. V shed 5 bases, J shed 4 bases, and the junction held 6 bases outside the gene matches. The CDR3 spells CSVWDRETNQPQHF. DNA for the CDR3: TGCAGCGTTTGGGACAGGGAAACTAATCAGCCCCAGCATTTT.

There are a few counts of this clone. V and J are TRBV19 and TRBJ2-7; TRBD1 might be the D (5 bases). There are 13 residues in the CDR3. CDR1 and CDR2 (germline): LNHDA, SQIVND (reference sequence). V was clipped by 3 bases and J by 2 bases, with 8 bases between them. CDR3 in DNA: TGTGCCAGTAGTATGGGCAGGGCCTACGAGCAGTACTTC. It translates to CASSMGRAYEQYF.

CDR3 sequence: CASSVSGSNEKLFF. CDR3 nucleotide sequence: TGTGCCAGCAGTGTGTCAGGGTCTAATGAAAAACTGTTTTTT. The gene calls are TRBV2 and TRBJ1-4; D perhaps matches TRBD1 (5 bases). The CDR3 contains 14 residues. The germline gives CDR1 SNHLY, CDR2 FYNNEI. V dropped 4 bases and J dropped 3 bases, with 9 bases sitting between them.

This clone was picked up one time. The rearrangement uses TRBV6-1 and TRBJ2-7; 7 bases are shared with TRBD2. This CDR3 is 16 amino acids long. V was pared by 0 bases and J by 6 bases, with 11 bases of the junction left unmatched. In germline, CDR1 is MNHNS, CDR2 SASEGT. The CDR3 DNA reads as TGTGCCAGCAGTGAAGCGGCCGGACTAGGCAGTTCCGAGCAGTACTTC. Amino acids: CASSEAAGLGSSEQYF.

This clone is deemed medium-sized (0.01 to 0.1%). At the DNA level, this CDR3 is encoded by other sequences in the same sample as well. CDR3 bases: TGTGCCAGCAGCCTCCGGGGCGTGGACTATGGCTACACCTTC. Its translation: CASSLRGVDYGYTF. The chain joins TRBV5-8 to TRBJ1-2, with D possibly being TRBD1 (5 bases). The CDR3 is 14 amino acids. V lost 4 bases, J lost 3 bases, and 13 bases lay in between. Germline assignment: CDR1 SGHTS and CDR2 YDEGEE.

This clone appeared a single time. V is TRBV30 and J is TRBJ2-3; perhaps TRBD2 as D (6 bases). Germline CDR1 GTSNPN, CDR2 SVGIG (reference sequence). The CDR3 is made up of 13 amino acids. The V gene lost 7 bases and the J gene lost 2 bases, with 13 bases spanning the gap. DNA of the CDR3: TGTGCCTCCCCCGGGACTCACACAGATACGCAGTATTTT. Translated, it gives CASPGTHTDTQYF.

This clone occurred a few times. The chain joins TRBV5-4 to TRBJ2-7; D not certain. With 2 bases removed from V and 7 bases from J, the gap between germline ends came to 10 bases. Germline values: CDR1 SGHNT, CDR2 YYREEE (reference sequence). This CDR3 is built from 12 residues. For the CDR3, the DNA is TGTGCCAGCAGCTTCCAGGCGAGAGAGCAGTACTTC. Translated: CASSFQAREQYF.

This clone was seen a few times. The chain carries TRBV28 and TRBJ2-5; the match to TRBD2 covers 8 bases. CDR1 MDHEN and CDR2 SYDVKM come from the germline V gene. This CDR3 is built from 15 residues. Trimming cost V 2 bases and J 5 bases; bases outside gene matches: 7. The CDR3 is CASSLRRGRSETQYF. CDR3 DNA sequence: TGTGCCAGCAGTTTACGCCGCGGGAGGTCGGAGACCCAGTACTTC.

The V and J genes are TRBV27 and TRBJ2-1, with 7 bases aligning to TRBD2. CDR1 MNHEY and CDR2 SMNVEV come from the germline V gene (reference sequence). CDR3 size: 15 residues. The V and J ends lost 5 bases and 8 bases, in that order; junction bases with no gene match: 12. This CDR3 is CASSGRWREKDEQFF. As DNA, the CDR3 is TGTGCCAGCAGTGGTCGCTGGCGGGAGAAGGATGAGCAGTTCTTC.

The chain recombines TRBV11-2 with TRBJ2-1, with D perhaps matching TRBD1 (6 bases). Trimming removed 5 bases from V and 10 bases from J, with 15 bases in between. The CDR3 totals 13 residues. Looked up from germline, CDR1 is SGHAT and CDR2 is FQNNGV. This CDR3 is CASSGAQGQEQFF. The CDR3 DNA follows: TGTGCCAGCAGCGGCGCCCAAGGACAGGAGCAGTTCTTC.

The chain has TRBV2 and TRBJ2-1, with 7 bases matching TRBD2. V lost 6 bases, J lost 5 bases, and 13 bases stayed unmatched. The CDR3 runs to 16 residues. Germline CDR1 is SNHLY and CDR2 is FYNNEI. CDR3 in amino acids: CASSLAGLADNNEQFF. The CDR3 DNA reads as TGTGCCAGCAGCCTGGCTGGGCTAGCGGACAACAATGAGCAGTTCTTC.

The chain couples TRBV19 to TRBJ1-4; D not resolved. V was cut by 3 bases and J by 4 bases, with 12 bases left in between. The CDR3 length is 15 residues. The germline CDR1 and CDR2 sequences are LNHDA and SQIVND (reference sequence). The CDR3 reads CASSIDEADNEKLFF. DNA for the CDR3: TGTGCCAGTAGTATCGATGAGGCAGATAATGAAAAACTGTTTTTT.

CDR3: CASSLAGGSYGYTF. The CDR3 coding sequence is TGTGCCAGCAGCTTAGCGGGGGGTTCCTATGGCTACACCTTC. This rearrangement joins TRBV7-9 to TRBJ1-2, with D possibly being TRBD1 (5 bases). V was pared by 0 bases and J by 4 bases, with 9 bases between. The germline V gene has CDR1 SEHNR and CDR2 FQNEAQ (reference sequence). This CDR3 has 14 amino acids.

The CDR3 region is CASRTGNLEKLFF. CDR3 DNA sequence: TGTGCCAGCAGGACAGGGAACTTGGAAAAACTGTTTTTT. The chain joins TRBV6-5 to TRBJ1-4, with 7 nucleotides matching TRBD1. Germline loops: CDR1 MNHEY, CDR2 SVGAGI. CDR3 length: 13 amino acids. J gave up 8 bases and V 6 bases, and 6 bases lay outside the gene matches.

This chain uses TRBV4-1 with TRBJ2-1; no reliable D call. CDR1 MGHRA and CDR2 YSYEKL come from the germline V gene. The CDR3 sequence is 17 residues long. Trimming took 1 base from V and 1 from J, leaving 14 bases between them. In DNA form, the CDR3 reads TGCGCCAGCAGCCAAGTAGACTTAGGGTTGTCCTACAATGAGCAGTTCTTC. Translation: CASSQVDLGLSYNEQFF.

The V call is TRBV7-2, the J call TRBJ2-7; 10 bases are a match to TRBD1. The CDR3 is 15 amino acids. Germline values: CDR1 SGHTA, CDR2 FQGNSA. Trimming took 4 bases from V and 2 from J; bases not matched to a gene: 5. In nucleotides, the CDR3 is TGTGCCAGCAGCTCCAGGACAGGGGGAACCTACGAGCAGTACTTC. Protein: CASSSRTGGTYEQYF.

This clone was seen once. The CDR3 spells CASSVAGLFNNEQFF. The DNA for the CDR3 is TGTGCCAGCAGCGTAGCGGGACTATTTAACAATGAGCAGTTCTTC. The gene calls are TRBV9 and TRBJ2-1; 7 bases map to TRBD2. Germline V CDR1 and CDR2: SGDLS, YYNGEE. The CDR3 has 15 residues. The ends lost 0 bases at V and 5 bases at J; junction bases unmatched: 5.

This rearrangement joins TRBV5-1 to TRBJ2-2; TRBD1 agrees at 7 bases. V dropped 0 bases and J dropped 4; count of bases not matched to a gene: 9. Germline V gene lookup returns CDR1 SGHRS and CDR2 YFSETQ. The CDR3 runs to 17 residues. DNA of the CDR3: TGCGCCAGCAGCTTGGGACAGGGTGGAACTATCACCGGGGAGCTGTTTTTT. Its protein product is CASSLGQGGTITGELFF.

The chain is built from TRBV27 and TRBJ2-3; D not resolved. The CDR3 consists of 16 residues. The ends were cut back, 5 bases at V and 1 base at J, with 16 bases in the middle. Germline V gene sequence: CDR1 MNHEY, CDR2 SMNVEV (reference sequence). The CDR3 region has the DNA TGTGCCAGCAGTCCGGTCCTAGTTTCGGGCACAGATACGCAGTATTTT. This codes for CASSPVLVSGTDTQYF.

V is TRBV6-5 and J is TRBJ1-4; no definite D call. CDR1 is MNHEY, CDR2 SVGAGI, per germline. This CDR3 region has 13 residues. Trimming removed 4 bases at V and 8 bases at J, with 11 bases between. The CDR3 spells CASSWARGEKLFF. DNA of the CDR3: TGTGCCAGCAGTTGGGCCCGTGGGGAAAAACTGTTTTTT.

The chain couples TRBV5-4 to TRBJ2-6; no clear D. The CDR3 runs to 13 residues. Germline V lookup: CDR1 SGHNT, CDR2 YYREEE (reference sequence). V lost 2 bases to trimming and J lost 1 base, with 1 base between them. For the CDR3, the DNA is TGTGCCAGCAGCTTATCTGGGGCCAACGTCCTGACTTTC. This sequence encodes CASSLSGANVLTF.